This T cell receptor beta chain was profiled in a study of T cells after yellow fever vaccination. Germline V lookup: CDR1 SGHRS, CDR2 YFSETQ. The CDR3 extends over 15 amino acids. V was trimmed by 7 bases and J by 3 bases, leaving 19 bases between them. The study, taken as a whole, reports: Clones from primary vaccination mostly reappeared after the booster (96% CD4, approximately 86% CD8). Secondary responses were weaker yet peaked faster, day 5 versus 15.

This clonotype was seen many times. Its specificity is unknown. 5'RACE template switching generated TCR cDNA, adding a universal primer site and UMIs. TCRdb ran MiXCR on the 5' RACE reads and lists one entry per CDR3 protein. The table shows 250,000 to 400,000 distinct CDR3 sequences, with approximately 4% occurring only once. Sequenced material: PBMCs, taken 5 days after the yellow fever booster vaccination. The chain is built from TRBV5-1 and TRBJ2-5; D might be TRBD2 (7 bases). The sequence was collected from a man between 18 and 29 years old who received the YFV17D yellow fever vaccine. The CDR3: CASSGDGGLEETQYF. DNA for the CDR3: TGCGCCAGCTCCGGGGACGGGGGGCTGGAAGAGACCCAGTACTTC.